One TCR beta chain is described in this entry. Its target is not known. The V gene lost 3 bases and the J gene lost 5 bases, with 8 bases spanning the gap. The germline V gene has CDR1 LGHDT and CDR2 YNNKEL (reference sequence). The CDR3 has 13 amino acids. A second PCR, run for about 6 to 12 cycles, used a sample-barcoded 5' primer plus a J-beta primer mix. TCRdb called the 5' RACE reads again in MiXCR, with one record for every CDR3 protein. This sample has about 780,000 distinct CDR3 sequences, with around 50% found just once. The authors drew roughly 9.8 milliliters of peripheral blood from each donor. Total RNA, at least 5 micrograms per sample, was extracted from PBMCs. This sample is drawn from a study of blood T cells in healthy people across ages. The study's findings and limits: Per million T cells, TCR beta diversity dropped about linearly as age rose.

Material: blood. The chain carries TRBV3-1 and TRBJ2-1; D is ambiguous. The source is an elderly man in good health. Here the CDR3 reads CASSQGWDNEQFF. CDR3 nucleotides: TGTGCCAGCAGCCAGGGTTGGGACAATGAGCAGTTCTTC.